This T cell receptor (beta chain) is from a study of siplizumab effects on memory and regulatory T cells. The CDR3 has 11 residues. Germline assignment: CDR1 LNHDA and CDR2 SQIVND (reference sequence). V was shortened by 1 base and J by 10 bases, with 6 bases between the two germline ends. In regard to this clone: Its antigen is unidentified.

Some 99,000 TCR templates were measured in each sample. The protocol was immunoSEQ multiplex PCR, while the TCRdb copy is restricted to in-frame clones and leaves out a portion. Of 100,000 or so clones listed, about 92% are singletons. Study-level findings and limits: Researchers could map only a minor fraction of alloreactive clones to unstimulated subsets. Most proliferating CD4+ or CD8+ clones, roughly 75-95%, had no naive or memory assignment. Alloreactive sequences traceable to unstimulated CD4+ memory cells were significantly reduced by siplizumab.

V usage is TRBV19 and J usage is TRBJ2-3; D uncertain. This clonotype was sampled from a human donor in good health. Sequenced: Tregs sorted from blood. CDR3 protein: CASSIAKAQYF. CDR3 DNA: TGTGCCAGTAGTATAGCGAAGGCGCAGTATTTT.